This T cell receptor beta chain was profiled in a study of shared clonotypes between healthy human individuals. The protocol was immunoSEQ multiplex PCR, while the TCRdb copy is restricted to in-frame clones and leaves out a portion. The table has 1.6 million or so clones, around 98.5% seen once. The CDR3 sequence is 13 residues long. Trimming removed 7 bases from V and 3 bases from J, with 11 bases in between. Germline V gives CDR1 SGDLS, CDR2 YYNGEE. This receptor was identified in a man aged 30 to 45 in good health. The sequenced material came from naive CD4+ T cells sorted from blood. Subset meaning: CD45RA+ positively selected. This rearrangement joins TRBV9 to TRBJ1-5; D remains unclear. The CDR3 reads CASSSGPNQPQHF. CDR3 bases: TGTGCCAGCTCCTCGGGCCCCAATCAGCCCCAGCATTTT.